The text below deals with one T cell receptor beta chain. Its antigen has not been determined. One end of the junction fails to match germline, which may point to a read error. The data derive from a study of blood T cells in healthy people across ages (dated by TCRdb to about 2015). With respect to the entire study: In model experiments, roughly one uniquely barcoded TCR beta cDNA molecule per two T cells was captured by template switching. Using deep sequencing normalized with unique cDNA molecular identifiers, the study measured how TCR beta repertoire diversity changes with age. The donors were divided into four age groups: young (average around 16 years), middle-aged (around 41), aged (under 70) and long-lived (82). To avoid experimental bias, donors of different ages were randomly spread across the sequencing lanes. The study analyzed two additional independent replicas of 1 million unique cDNA reads from the same blood draw for two donors, one aged 18 to 30 and one aged 80 or older. The paper as a whole reports these results and caveats: Because the CMV infection status of the donors was unknown, age-related changes in expanded clonotypes may potentially have been confounded. Since profiling was done on bulk unsorted PBMCs, naive and antigen-experienced compartments could not be conclusively compared. The long-lived group showed more naive CD4+ T cells, fewer expanded clones and increased TCR diversity than the aged group, suggesting age selection. There was a strong correlation between observed TCR beta diversity and the percentage of naive T cells measured by flow cytometry. As age increased, observed TCR beta diversity per million T cells dropped in a roughly linear way, and a significant reduction was already evident by age 40. Estimates of total diversity based on one million sequenced T cells were regarded as lower bounds and as underestimates.

Donors were 35 to 40 systemically healthy Caucasian individuals from Russia aged roughly 6 to 100 years. Each donor gave about 10 milliliters of peripheral blood, drawn into EDTA-treated Vacutainer tubes. Ficoll-Paque density-gradient centrifugation was used to isolate PBMCs, with at least 7 million obtained per sample. Trizol reagent was used to extract total RNA from the PBMCs, yielding at least 6 micrograms per sample. For every donor, flow cytometry on a PBMC aliquot measured the percentage of naive CD45RAhigh/CD27high T cells. Library generation was performed with 5' RACE. Reads for this sample came from an Illumina HiSeq 2500. A second PCR of about 6 to 11 cycles was run with a J-beta primer mix and a sample-barcoded 5' primer. Each TCR beta cDNA molecule received a unique molecular identifier from a template-switch 5' adaptor carrying 12 random nucleotides. Each sample yielded at least 2.5 million CDR3-containing paired-end reads. All of the RNA was converted into first-strand cDNA using the Mint cDNA synthesis kit, with a TRBC-specific oligonucleotide serving as the primer. After uracil-DNA glycosylase treatment, a first 18-cycle PCR used universal primers M1SS and BC2_uni_R on all cDNA. Under the source paper's analysis protocol: Normalization of each sample was performed by random selection of 1 million high-quality reads, each carrying a distinct molecular identifier. Instead of being binned into consensus sequences, reads with shared molecular identifiers were discarded. MiTCR, run with a Q25 quality threshold and the strictest error-elimination algorithm, handled CDR3 identification, clonotype clustering and error correction. A nonparametric unseen species model using Euler transformation provided a lower-bound estimate of total TCR beta diversity. TCRdb passed the public sequencing reads through fastp at Q25 and MiXCR, retaining productive beta sequences. Rows merge per CDR3 protein into single entries with the most common DNA and genes. The V and J calls, along with clone size, are taken from TCRdb and not from the paper's own processing. The sample table holds 1.5 million to 2 million distinct CDR3 sequences, of which just under 50% were seen once. The ten largest clones add up to approximately 2.1% of the sample.

Taken from the germline V gene, the CDR1 and CDR2 loops are SNHLY and FYNNEI. From the cysteine up to the phenylalanine, the CDR3 has a length of 17 residues. The DNA shown is the 51-base CDR3, in frame from base 1. Material for sequencing was blood. This sequence originates from a woman aged 40 to 50 in good health. The chain was built from TRBV2 and TRBJ1-2; TRBD1 is possibly the D segment (5 matching bases). The nucleotide sequence is given as TGCGCCAGCAGTGGCCACTTACAGCCTCAGGGCCTCTATGGCTACACCTTC. Translated, this gives CASSGHLQPQGLYGYTF.